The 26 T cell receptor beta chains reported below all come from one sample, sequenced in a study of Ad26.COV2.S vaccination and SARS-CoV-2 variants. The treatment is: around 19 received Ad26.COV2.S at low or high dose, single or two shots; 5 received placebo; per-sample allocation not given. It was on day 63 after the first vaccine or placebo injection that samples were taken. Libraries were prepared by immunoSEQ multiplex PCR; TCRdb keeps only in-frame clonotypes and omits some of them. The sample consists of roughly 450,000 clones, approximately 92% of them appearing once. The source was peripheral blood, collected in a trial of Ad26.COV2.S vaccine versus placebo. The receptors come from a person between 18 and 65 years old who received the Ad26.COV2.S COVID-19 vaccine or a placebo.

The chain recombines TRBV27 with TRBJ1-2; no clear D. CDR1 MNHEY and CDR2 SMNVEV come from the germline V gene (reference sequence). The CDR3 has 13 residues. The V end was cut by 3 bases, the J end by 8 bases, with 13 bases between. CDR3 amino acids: CASSFSQGRGYTF. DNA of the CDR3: TGTGCCAGCAGTTTTAGCCAAGGGCGAGGCTACACCTTC.

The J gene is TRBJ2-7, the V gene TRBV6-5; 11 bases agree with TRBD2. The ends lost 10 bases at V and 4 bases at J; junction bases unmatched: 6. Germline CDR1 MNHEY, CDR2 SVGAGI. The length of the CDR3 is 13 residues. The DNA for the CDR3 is TGTGCCACCAGGACTAGCGGGCTTTACGAGCAGTACTTC. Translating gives CATRTSGLYEQYF.

The CDR3 protein is CSVEGVEWDEQYF. The CDR3 nucleotides read TGCAGCGTTGAAGGCGTAGAGTGGGACGAGCAGTACTTC. V gene TRBV29-1 combines with J gene TRBJ2-7; D is ambiguous. V lost 1 base and J 5 bases, leaving 12 bases between the germline ends. CDR1 is SQVTM, CDR2 ANQGSEA, per germline. The CDR3 is 13 amino acids.

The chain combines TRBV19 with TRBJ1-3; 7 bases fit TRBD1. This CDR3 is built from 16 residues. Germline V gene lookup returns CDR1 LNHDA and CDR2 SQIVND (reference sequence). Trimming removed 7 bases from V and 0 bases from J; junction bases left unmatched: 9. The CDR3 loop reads CASTSPRQGSGNTIYF. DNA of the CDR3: TGTGCCAGTACAAGTCCCCGACAGGGCTCTGGAAACACCATATATTTT.

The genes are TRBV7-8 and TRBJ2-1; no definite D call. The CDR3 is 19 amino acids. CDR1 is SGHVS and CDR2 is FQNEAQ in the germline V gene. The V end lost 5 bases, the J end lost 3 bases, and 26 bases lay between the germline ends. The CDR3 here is CASSAYLSRQEHVYNEQFF. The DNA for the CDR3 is TGTGCCAGCAGCGCGTACCTTTCCCGACAAGAGCACGTCTACAATGAGCAGTTCTTC.

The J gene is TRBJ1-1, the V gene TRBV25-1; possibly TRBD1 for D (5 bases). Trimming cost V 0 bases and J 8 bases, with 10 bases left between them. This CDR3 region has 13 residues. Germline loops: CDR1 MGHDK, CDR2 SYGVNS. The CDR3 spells CASSEYPNREAFF. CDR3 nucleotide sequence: TGTGCCAGCAGTGAATACCCGAACAGGGAAGCTTTCTTT.

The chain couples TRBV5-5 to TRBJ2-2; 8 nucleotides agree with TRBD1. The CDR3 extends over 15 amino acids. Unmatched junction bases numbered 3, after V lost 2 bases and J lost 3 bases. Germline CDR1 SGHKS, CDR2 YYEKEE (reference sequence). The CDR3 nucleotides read TGTGCCAGCAGCTTACGACAGGGGCACACCGGGGAGCTGTTTTTT. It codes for CASSLRQGHTGELFF.

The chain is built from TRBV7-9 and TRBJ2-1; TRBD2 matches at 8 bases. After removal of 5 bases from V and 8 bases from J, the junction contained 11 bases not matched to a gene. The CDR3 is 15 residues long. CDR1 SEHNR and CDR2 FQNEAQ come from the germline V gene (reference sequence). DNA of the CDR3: TGTGCCAGCAGCCCACCCGGGACTAGTCTACATGAGCAGTTCTTC. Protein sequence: CASSPPGTSLHEQFF.

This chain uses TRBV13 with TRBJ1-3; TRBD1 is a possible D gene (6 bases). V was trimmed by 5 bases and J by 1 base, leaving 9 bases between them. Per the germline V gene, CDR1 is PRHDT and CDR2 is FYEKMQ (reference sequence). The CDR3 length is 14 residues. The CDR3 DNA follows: TGTGCCAGCAGCCTCACAGGGTCTGGAAACACCATATATTTT. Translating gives CASSLTGSGNTIYF.

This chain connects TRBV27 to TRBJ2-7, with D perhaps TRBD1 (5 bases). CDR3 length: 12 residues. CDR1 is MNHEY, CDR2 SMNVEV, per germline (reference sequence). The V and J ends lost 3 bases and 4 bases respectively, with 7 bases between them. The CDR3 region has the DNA TGTGCCAGCAGTTTCAGGGTATACGAGCAGTACTTC. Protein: CASSFRVYEQYF.

CDR3 residues: CASSVAGCEQYF. The CDR3 DNA reads as TGTGCCAGCAGCGTAGCCGGGTGCGAGCAGTACTTC. V is TRBV9 and J is TRBJ2-7; D remains ambiguous. The V end was cut by 0 bases, the J end by 6 bases, with 7 bases between. This CDR3 comprises 12 residues. Germline V CDR1 and CDR2: SGDLS, YYNGEE.

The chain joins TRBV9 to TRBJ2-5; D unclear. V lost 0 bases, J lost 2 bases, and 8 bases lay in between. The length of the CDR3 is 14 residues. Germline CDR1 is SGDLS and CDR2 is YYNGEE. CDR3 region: CASSVEALQETQYF. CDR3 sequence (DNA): TGTGCCAGCAGCGTAGAGGCCCTGCAAGAGACCCAGTACTTC.

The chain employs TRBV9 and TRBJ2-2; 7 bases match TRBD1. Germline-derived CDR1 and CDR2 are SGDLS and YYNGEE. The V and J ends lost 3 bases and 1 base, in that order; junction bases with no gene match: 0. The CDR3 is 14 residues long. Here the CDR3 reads CASSGTGNTGELFF. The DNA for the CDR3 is TGTGCCAGCAGCGGGACAGGGAACACCGGGGAGCTGTTTTTT. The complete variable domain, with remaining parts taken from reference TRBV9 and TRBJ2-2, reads DSGVTQTPKHLITATGQRVTLRCSPRSGDLSVYWYQQSLDQGLQFLIQYYNGEERAKGNILERFSAQQFPDLHSELNLSSLELGDSALYFCASSGTGNTGELFFGEGSRLTVL.

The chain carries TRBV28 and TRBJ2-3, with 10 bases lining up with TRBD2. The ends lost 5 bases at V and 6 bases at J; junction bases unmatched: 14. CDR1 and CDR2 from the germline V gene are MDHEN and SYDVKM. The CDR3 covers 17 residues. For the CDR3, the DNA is TGTGCCAGCAGTCTCTTGACTAGCGGGCCTGCCCTGGATACGCAGTATTTT. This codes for CASSLLTSGPALDTQYF.

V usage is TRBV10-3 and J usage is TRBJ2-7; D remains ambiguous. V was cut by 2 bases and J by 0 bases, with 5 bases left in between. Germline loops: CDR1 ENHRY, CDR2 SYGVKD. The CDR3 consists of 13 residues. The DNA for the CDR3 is TGTGCCATCAGTGAGCCGAGCTCCTACGAGCAGTACTTC. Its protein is CAISEPSSYEQYF.

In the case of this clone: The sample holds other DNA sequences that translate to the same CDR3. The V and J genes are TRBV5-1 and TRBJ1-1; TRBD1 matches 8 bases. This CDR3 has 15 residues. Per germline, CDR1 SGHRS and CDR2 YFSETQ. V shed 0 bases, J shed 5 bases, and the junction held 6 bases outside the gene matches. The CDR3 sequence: CASSLAGQGSTEAFF. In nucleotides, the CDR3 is TGCGCCAGCAGCTTGGCCGGACAGGGAAGTACTGAAGCTTTCTTT.

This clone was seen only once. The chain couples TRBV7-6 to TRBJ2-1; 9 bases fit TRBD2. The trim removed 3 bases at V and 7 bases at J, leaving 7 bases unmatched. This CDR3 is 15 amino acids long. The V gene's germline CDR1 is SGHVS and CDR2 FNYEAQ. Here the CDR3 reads CASSLTSGLGNEQFF. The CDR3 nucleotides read TGTGCCAGCAGCTTGACTAGCGGTTTAGGAAATGAGCAGTTCTTC.

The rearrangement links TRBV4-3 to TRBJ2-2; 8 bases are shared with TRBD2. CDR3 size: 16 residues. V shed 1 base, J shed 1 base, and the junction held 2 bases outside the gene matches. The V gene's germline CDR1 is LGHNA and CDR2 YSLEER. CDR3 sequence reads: CASSQASGRNTGELFF. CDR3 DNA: TGCGCCAGCAGCCAAGCCAGCGGGAGGAACACCGGGGAGCTGTTTTTT.

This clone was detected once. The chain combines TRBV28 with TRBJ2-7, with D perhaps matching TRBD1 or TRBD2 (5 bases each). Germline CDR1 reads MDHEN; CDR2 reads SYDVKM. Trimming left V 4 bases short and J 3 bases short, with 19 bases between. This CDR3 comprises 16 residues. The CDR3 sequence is CASSSQVRDPLYEQYF. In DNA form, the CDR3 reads TGTGCCAGCAGTTCCCAGGTCAGGGACCCTCTCTACGAGCAGTACTTC. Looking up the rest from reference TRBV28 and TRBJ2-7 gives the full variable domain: DVKVTQSSRYLVKRTGEKVFLECVQDMDHENMFWYRQDPGLGLRLIYFSYDVKMKEKGDIPEGYSVSREKKERFSLILESASTNQTSMYLCASSSQVRDPLYEQYFGPGTRLTVT.

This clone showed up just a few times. CDR3 in DNA: TGTGCCAGCAGGCAGGGTGAGGATACGCAGTATTTT. It codes for CASRQGEDTQYF. The V and J genes are TRBV6-6 and TRBJ2-3, with D perhaps matching TRBD1 (5 bases). The germline V gene has CDR1 MNHNY and CDR2 SVGAGI (reference sequence). The CDR3 is 12 residues long. Trimming pared 6 bases from V and 6 bases from J, leaving 10 bases between.

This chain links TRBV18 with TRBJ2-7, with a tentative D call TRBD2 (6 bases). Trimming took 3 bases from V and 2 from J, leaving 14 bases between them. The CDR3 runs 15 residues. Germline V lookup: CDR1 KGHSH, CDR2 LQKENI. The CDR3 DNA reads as TGTGCCAGCTCACCGCACTGGGGAGGCGCCTACGAGCAGTACTTC. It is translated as CASSPHWGGAYEQYF.

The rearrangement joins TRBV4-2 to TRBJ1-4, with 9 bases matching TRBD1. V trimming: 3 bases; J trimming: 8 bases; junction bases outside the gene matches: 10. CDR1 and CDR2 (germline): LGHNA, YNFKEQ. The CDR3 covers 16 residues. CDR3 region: CASSHYRQGVLEKLFF. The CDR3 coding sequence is TGTGCCAGCAGCCATTACAGACAGGGGGTTCTAGAAAAACTGTTTTTT.

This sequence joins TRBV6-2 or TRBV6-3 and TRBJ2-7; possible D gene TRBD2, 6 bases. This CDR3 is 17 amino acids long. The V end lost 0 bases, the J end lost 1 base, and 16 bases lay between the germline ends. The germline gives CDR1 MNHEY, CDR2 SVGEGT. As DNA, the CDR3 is TGTGCCAGCAGTTACTCCTGGCTTGCGGGGAGGTCCTACGAGCAGTACTTC. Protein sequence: CASSYSWLAGRSYEQYF.

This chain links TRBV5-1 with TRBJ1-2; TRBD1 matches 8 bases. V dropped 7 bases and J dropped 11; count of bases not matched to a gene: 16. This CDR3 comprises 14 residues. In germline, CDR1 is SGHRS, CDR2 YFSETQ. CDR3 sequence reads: CASSTGTGAIWYTF. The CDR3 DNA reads TGCGCCAGCTCAACCGGGACAGGCGCTATTTGGTACACCTTC.

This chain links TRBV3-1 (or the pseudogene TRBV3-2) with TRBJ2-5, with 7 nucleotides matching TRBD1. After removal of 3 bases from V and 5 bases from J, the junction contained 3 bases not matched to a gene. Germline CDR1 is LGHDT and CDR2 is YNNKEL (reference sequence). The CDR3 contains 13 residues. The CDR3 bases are TGTGCCAGCAGCCAGTTACAGGGGGAGACCCAGTACTTC. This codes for CASSQLQGETQYF.

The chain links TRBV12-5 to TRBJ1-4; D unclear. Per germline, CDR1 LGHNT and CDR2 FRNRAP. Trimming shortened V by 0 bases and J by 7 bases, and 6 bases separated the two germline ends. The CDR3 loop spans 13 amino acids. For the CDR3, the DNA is TGTGCTAGTGGTTTGGTAGTGGGTGAAAAACTGTTTTTT. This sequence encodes CASGLVVGEKLFF.